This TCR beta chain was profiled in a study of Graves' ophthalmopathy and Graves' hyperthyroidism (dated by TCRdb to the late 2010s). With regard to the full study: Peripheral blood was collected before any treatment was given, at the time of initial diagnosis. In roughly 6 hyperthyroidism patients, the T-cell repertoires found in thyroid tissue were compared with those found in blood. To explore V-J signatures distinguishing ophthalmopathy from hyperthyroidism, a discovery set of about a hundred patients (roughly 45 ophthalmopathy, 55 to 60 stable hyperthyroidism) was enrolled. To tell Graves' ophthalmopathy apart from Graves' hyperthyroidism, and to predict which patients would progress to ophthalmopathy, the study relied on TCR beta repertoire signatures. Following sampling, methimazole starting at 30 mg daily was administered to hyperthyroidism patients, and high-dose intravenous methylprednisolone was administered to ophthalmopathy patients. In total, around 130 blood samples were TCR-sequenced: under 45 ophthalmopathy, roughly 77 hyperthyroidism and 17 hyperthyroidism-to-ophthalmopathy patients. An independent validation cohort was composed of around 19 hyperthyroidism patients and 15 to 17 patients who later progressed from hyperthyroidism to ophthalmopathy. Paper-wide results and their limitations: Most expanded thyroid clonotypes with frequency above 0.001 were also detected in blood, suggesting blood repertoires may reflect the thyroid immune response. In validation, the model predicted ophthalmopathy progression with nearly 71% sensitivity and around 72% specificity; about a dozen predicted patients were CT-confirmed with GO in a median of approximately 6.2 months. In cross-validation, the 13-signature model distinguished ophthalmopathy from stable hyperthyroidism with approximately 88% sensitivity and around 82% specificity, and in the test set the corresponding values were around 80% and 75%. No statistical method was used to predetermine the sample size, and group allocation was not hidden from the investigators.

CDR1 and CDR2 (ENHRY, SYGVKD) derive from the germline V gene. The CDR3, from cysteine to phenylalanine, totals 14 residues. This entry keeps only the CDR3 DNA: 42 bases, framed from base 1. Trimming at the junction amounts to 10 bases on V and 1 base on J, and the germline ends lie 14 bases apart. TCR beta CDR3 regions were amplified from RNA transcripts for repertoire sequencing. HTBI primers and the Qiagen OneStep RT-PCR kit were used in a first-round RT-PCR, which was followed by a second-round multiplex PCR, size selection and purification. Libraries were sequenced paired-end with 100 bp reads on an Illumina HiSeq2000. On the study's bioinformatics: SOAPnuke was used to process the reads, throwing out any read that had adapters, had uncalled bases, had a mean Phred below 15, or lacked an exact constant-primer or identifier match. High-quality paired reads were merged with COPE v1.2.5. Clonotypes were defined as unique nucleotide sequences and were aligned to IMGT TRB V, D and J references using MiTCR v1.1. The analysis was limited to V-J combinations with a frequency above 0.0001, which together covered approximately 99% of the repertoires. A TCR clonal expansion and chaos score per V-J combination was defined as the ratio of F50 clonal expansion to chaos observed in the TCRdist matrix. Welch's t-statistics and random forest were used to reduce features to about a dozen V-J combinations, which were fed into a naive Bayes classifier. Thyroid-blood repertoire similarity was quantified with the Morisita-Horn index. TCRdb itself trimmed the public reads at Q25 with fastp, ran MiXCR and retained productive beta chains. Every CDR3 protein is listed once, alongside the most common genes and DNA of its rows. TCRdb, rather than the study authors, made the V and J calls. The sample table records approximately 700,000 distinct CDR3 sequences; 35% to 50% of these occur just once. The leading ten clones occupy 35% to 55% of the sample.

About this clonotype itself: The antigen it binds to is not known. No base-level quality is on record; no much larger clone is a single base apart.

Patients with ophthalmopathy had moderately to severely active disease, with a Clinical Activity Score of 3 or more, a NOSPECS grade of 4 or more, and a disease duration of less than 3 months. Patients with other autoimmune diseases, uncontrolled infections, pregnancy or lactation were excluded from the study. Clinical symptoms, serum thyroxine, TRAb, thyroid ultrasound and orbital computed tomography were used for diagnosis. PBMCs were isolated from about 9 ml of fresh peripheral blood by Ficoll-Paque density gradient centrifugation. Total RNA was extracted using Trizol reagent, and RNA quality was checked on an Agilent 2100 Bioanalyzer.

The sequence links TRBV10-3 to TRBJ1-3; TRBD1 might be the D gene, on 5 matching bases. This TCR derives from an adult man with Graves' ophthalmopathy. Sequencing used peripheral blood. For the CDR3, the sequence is CASSGTASGNTIYF. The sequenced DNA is TGTGCCAGCAGCGGGACCGCATCTGGAAACACCATATATTTT.